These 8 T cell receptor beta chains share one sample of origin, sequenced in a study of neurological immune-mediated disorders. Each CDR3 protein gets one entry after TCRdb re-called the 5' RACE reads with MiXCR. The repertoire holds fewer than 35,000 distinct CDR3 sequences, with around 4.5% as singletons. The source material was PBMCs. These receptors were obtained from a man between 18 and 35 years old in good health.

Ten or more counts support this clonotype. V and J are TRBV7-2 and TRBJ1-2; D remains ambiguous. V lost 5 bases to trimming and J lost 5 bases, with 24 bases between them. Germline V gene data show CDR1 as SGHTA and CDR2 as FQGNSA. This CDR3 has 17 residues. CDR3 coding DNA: TGTGCCAGCAGCATCCCCCCGAGTAGTGGAGCTTTTTATGGCTACACCTTC. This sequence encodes CASSIPPSSGAFYGYTF.

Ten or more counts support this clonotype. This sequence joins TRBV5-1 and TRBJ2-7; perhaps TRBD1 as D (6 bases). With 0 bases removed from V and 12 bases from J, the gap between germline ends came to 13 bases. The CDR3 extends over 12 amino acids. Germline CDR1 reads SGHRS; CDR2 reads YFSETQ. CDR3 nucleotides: TGCGCCAGCAGCTTGGAACAGGGCCTTACGTACTTC. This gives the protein CASSLEQGLTYF.

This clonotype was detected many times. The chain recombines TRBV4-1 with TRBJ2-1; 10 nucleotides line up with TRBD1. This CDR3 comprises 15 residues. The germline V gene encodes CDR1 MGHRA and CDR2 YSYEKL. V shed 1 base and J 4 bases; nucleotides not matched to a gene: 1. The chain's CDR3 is CASSQGDRGYNEQFF. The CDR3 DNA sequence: TGCGCCAGCAGCCAAGGGGACAGGGGTTACAATGAGCAGTTCTTC.

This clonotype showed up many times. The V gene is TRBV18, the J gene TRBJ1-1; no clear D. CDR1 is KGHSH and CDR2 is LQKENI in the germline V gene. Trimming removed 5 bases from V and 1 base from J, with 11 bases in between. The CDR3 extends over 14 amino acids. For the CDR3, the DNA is TGTGCCAGCTCATCGGAAACCCGGAACACTGAAGCTTTCTTT. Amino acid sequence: CASSSETRNTEAFF.

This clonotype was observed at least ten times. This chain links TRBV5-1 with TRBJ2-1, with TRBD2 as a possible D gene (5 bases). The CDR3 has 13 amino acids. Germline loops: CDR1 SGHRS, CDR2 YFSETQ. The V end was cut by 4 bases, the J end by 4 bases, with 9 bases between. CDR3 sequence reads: CASSPGDYNEQFF. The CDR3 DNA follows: TGCGCCAGCAGCCCCGGGGATTACAATGAGCAGTTCTTC. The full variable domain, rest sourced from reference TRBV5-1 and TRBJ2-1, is KAGVTQTPRYLIKTRGQQVTLSCSPISGHRSVSWYQQTPGQGLQFLFEYFSETQRNKGNFPGRFSGRQFSNSRSEMNVSTLELGDSALYLCASSPGDYNEQFFGPGTRLTVL.

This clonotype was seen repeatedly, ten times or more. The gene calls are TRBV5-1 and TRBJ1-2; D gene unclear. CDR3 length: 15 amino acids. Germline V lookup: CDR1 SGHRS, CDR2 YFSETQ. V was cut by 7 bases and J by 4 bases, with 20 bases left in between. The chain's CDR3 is CASGEEDGTLYGYTF. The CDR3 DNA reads TGCGCCAGCGGGGAAGAGGACGGAACACTCTATGGCTACACCTTC. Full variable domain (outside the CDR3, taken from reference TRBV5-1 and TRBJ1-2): KAGVTQTPRYLIKTRGQQVTLSCSPISGHRSVSWYQQTPGQGLQFLFEYFSETQRNKGNFPGRFSGRQFSNSRSEMNVSTLELGDSALYLCASGEEDGTLYGYTFGSGTRLTVV.

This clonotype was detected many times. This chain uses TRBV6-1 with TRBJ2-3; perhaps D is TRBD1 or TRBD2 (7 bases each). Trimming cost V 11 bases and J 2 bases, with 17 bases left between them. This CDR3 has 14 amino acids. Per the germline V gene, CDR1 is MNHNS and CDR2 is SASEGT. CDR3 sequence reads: CAYAGGAHTDTQYF. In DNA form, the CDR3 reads TGTGCCTATGCAGGGGGGGCCCACACAGATACGCAGTATTTT.

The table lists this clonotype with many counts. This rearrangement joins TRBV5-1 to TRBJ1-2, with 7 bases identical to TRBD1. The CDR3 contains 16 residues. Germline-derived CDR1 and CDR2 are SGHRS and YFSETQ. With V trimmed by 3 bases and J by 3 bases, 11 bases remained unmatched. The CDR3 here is CASSWGSTGRDYGYTF. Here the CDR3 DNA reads TGCGCCAGCAGCTGGGGATCGACAGGGAGAGACTATGGCTACACCTTC.